Each of the 6 T cell receptor beta chains below was sequenced from the same sample in a study of read filtering for tumor transcriptome and immune sequencing. The library was built from around 0.4 ug RNA with molecular barcoded adaptors for alpha/delta and beta/gamma chains. TCRdb reanalysed the reads using MiXCR and keeps one entry per CDR3 protein. The data show 50,000 to 65,000 distinct CDR3 sequences, 12% seen once. Sequencing was carried out using a population of CD138-negative cells sorted from bone marrow. The receptors here all came from a donor at least 40 years old with multiple myeloma.

In its sample, this clonotype was seen many times. The chain links TRBV4-1 to TRBJ1-5; unclear D gene. The germline V and J ends were trimmed by 2 bases and 2 bases, with 7 bases remaining between them. Germline CDR1 reads MGHRA; CDR2 reads YSYEKL. The CDR3 spans 14 residues. The CDR3 coding sequence is TGCGCCAGCAGCCAAAATCTGGGCAATCAGCCCCAGCATTTT. Its translation: CASSQNLGNQPQHF.

This clonotype showed up just a few times. The CDR3: CASSFRGANTGELFF. CDR3 sequence (DNA): TGTGCCAGCAGCTTTAGGGGGGCGAACACCGGGGAGCTGTTTTTT. V and J are TRBV11-2 and TRBJ2-2, with D possibly called TRBD1 or TRBD2 (6 bases each). The CDR3 is 15 amino acids. Between the trimmed V and J ends, which lost 3 bases and 0 bases, there was a span of 8 bases. CDR1 is SGHAT, CDR2 FQNNGV, per germline.

There are many counts of this clonotype. The rearrangement links TRBV5-6 to TRBJ2-2; tentatively, D is TRBD1 or TRBD2 (5 bases each). The V and J ends lost 0 bases and 6 bases respectively, with 12 bases between them. The CDR3 is 15 residues long. Germline loops: CDR1 SGHDT, CDR2 YYEEEE. The CDR3 protein is CASSLGFLGAGELFF. The CDR3 DNA is TGTGCCAGCAGCTTGGGTTTTTTGGGGGCCGGGGAGCTGTTTTTT.

This clonotype was detected ten times or more. This chain uses TRBV28 with TRBJ2-5; either TRBD1 or TRBD2 may supply D (5 bases each). The CDR3 extends over 16 amino acids. CDR1 is MDHEN and CDR2 is SYDVKM in the germline V gene. The V end was cut by 6 bases, the J end by 5 bases, with 22 bases between. The CDR3, as DNA: TGTGCCAGCAGCGGGACGGGTGGGGAGCGGAGGGAGACCCAGTACTTC. Encoded protein: CASSGTGGERRETQYF.

In its sample, this clonotype was seen many times. This chain connects TRBV5-1 to TRBJ2-2; 15 nucleotides align to TRBD2. The CDR3 sequence is 19 residues long. Per the germline V gene, CDR1 is SGHRS and CDR2 is YFSETQ. Unmatched junction bases numbered 7, after V lost 4 bases and J lost 0 bases. The CDR3 sequence: CASSLLGTSGGSNTGELFF. As DNA, the CDR3 is TGCGCCAGCAGCCTACTCGGGACTAGCGGGGGGTCGAACACCGGGGAGCTGTTTTTT.

The table lists this clonotype with many counts. The V call is TRBV20-1, the J call TRBJ1-2; 7 bases match TRBD1. This CDR3 has 13 amino acids. With V trimmed by 3 bases and J by 5 bases, 6 bases remained unmatched. The germline V gene encodes CDR1 DFQATT and CDR2 SNEGSKA (reference sequence). CDR3 nucleotides: TGCAGTGCTAGTCAGGGGGATAGGTATGGCTACACCTTC. Its protein is CSASQGDRYGYTF.